The clone carrying this T cell receptor (delta chain) was detected a few times. Its antigen is as yet unknown. TCRdb attributes to this sequence the protein of a much larger clone, which differs from the DNA translation at residue 10; a read error is likely, and the protein displayed is translated from the DNA. The data were taken from a study of γδ T cells in repeated Plasmodium falciparum infection. Study at large: The natural-infection arm compared Malian children under seasonal malaria with matched Australian children. Whole-study results and caveats: Compared with Australian children, Malian Vdelta2-negative repertoires seemed more clonal, less diverse, less shared. The Malian cohort came from a small rural village of predominantly one ethnic group. Over time and infection, Vgamma9/Vdelta2+ repertoires remained highly stable and polyclonal.

TCRdb re-called the multiplex PCR reads via CATT. The sample holds 55,000 to 70,000 delta-chain clones, 1.7% seen once. Bulk repertoires came from Vgamma9/Vdelta2+ or Vdelta2-negative gammadelta T cells flow-sorted from PBMC. There are 20 residues in the CDR3. J was trimmed by 1 base and V by 6 bases; bases with no gene match: 23. CDR1 and CDR2 from the germline V gene are TSWWSYY and QGS. Material: gamma-delta T cells from blood. The clonotype comes from a pool of human donors (malaria-infected and uninfected, not separated). The chain has TRDV1 and TRDJ1; 7 bases are a match to TRDD3. Because TCRdb records no J gene, it was assigned here through a match of the DNA to germline. DNA for the CDR3: TGTGCTCTTGGTGACTACCACAATTACGGGGGGATGTATTCCACCGATAAACTCATCTTT. It codes for CALGDYHNYGGMYSTDKLIF.